A selection of T cell receptor beta chains follows, all from one sample in a study of cytomegalovirus exposure and HLA in healthy donors. Method: immunoSEQ multiplex PCR; TCRdb's copy keeps in-frame clones and lacks some. The repertoire holds 100,000 to 120,000 clones, with about 77% as singletons. The sequencing sample was made of PBMCs. The receptors shown here come from a woman aged 30 to 39 in good health and CMV-seropositive. CDR3s include the opening cysteine and the closing phenylalanine or tryptophan. A D gene is named only where the DNA matches it firmly. Size is omitted from some rows. Given values are once, few, many or a class for expanded clones.

-	-	TRBJ1-1	TRBV5-6	TGTGCCAGCAGAGAAACAGGGAACACTGAAGCTTTCTTT	CASRETGNTEAFF
-	-	TRBJ2-7	TRBV25-1	TGTGCCAGCAGTGAATCTTACAGATTAAATGCCTCCTACGAGCAGTACTTC	CASSESYRLNASYEQYF
-	-	TRBJ1-1	TRBV10-3	TGTGCCATCAAGGGCGGTGGGCAGGGGAACACTGAAGCTTTCTTT	CAIKGGGQGNTEAFF
TRBD2	-	TRBJ2-2	TRBV19	TGTGCCAGTAGGGCGCGGGGGTCCGGGGAGCTGTTTTTT	CASRARGSGELFF
-	-	TRBJ1-4	TRBV9	TGTGCCAGCAGCGTAGATCTGTTCCCAACTAATGAAAAACTGTTTTTT	CASSVDLFPTNEKLFF
-	few	TRBJ2-3	TRBV7-3	TGTGCCAGCAGCTTATGGGGGGCAGATACGCAGTATTTT	CASSLWGADTQYF
-	-	TRBJ2-1	TRBV9	TGTGCCAGCAGCGTAGGGGACTCTTTCAGCGTTTACAATGAGCAGTTCTTC	CASSVGDSFSVYNEQFF
TRBD2	few	TRBJ2-1	TRBV9	TGTGCCAGCAGCGTAGAAGGAGGACTAGCGGGGTTTGAGCAGTTCTTC	CASSVEGGLAGFEQFF
-	-	TRBJ1-6	TRBV9	TGTGCCAGCAGCGTATCCGCGAGCTCCTATAATTCACCCCTCCACTTT	CASSVSASSYNSPLHF
-	-	TRBJ2-3	TRBV6-5	TGTGCCAGCAGTAACAGGGGACTTGGCTCAGATACGCAGTATTTT	CASSNRGLGSDTQYF
-	-	TRBJ2-5	TRBV11-2	TGTGCCAGCAGCTTATTTAGGGGAGAGACCCAGTACTTC	CASSLFRGETQYF
-	-	TRBJ2-2	TRBV7-3	TGTGCCAGCACCTTGGGCCTTTTCGGCACCGGGGAGCTGTTTTTT	CASTLGLFGTGELFF
-	-	TRBJ1-1	TRBV18	TGTGCCAGCTCACCATCGGGGGGAGGAAACACTGAAGCTTTCTTT	CASSPSGGGNTEAFF
TRBD1	-	TRBJ2-7	TRBV6-4	TGCGCCAGCAGTGGCCTGACAGGGGGAGAGCAGTACTTC	CASSGLTGGEQYF
TRBD1	-	TRBJ1-5	TRBV18	TGTGCCAGCTCACCTTGGGCGGGACAGGGATATCAGCCCCAGCATTTT	CASSPWAGQGYQPQHF
-	-	TRBJ2-3	TRBV6-1	TGTGCCAGCAGTGAACTTGGAGTTGGGTCAGATACGCAGTATTTT	CASSELGVGSDTQYF
TRBD1	once	TRBJ2-3	TRBV5-6	TGTGCCAGCAGCTTGTCACAGGGGGCCTCAGATACGCAGTATTTT	CASSLSQGASDTQYF
TRBD2	-	TRBJ2-1	TRBV11-3	TGTGCCAGCAGCTTAGAGAGCGGGAGCTCCTACAATGAGCAGTTCTTC	CASSLESGSSYNEQFF
TRBD1	-	TRBJ1-1	TRBV11-2	TGTGCCAGCAGCTTATCTTTGGGACAGGGGAAGACTGAAGCTTTCTTT	CASSLSLGQGKTEAFF
-	-	TRBJ2-3	TRBV4-1	TGCGCCAGCAGCCAAGATGGGCAGGCCAGCACAGATACGCAGTATTTT	CASSQDGQASTDTQYF
-	few	TRBJ1-2	TRBV5-5	TGTGCCAGCAGCTTGGTGGAGGGAAACTATGGCTACACCTTC	CASSLVEGNYGYTF
-	few	TRBJ1-1	TRBV15	TGTGCCACCAGCAGAGATCGTGTACGTCGGGGTTTTGGCACTGAAGCTTTCTTT	CATSRDRVRRGFGTEAFF
-	-	TRBJ2-7	TRBV6-5	TGTGCCAGCAGTCCCGGGACCTACGAGCAGTACTTC	CASSPGTYEQYF
-	-	TRBJ1-2	TRBV10-1	TGCGCCAGGAAAGGGGTTTATGGCTACACCTTC	CARKGVYGYTF
TRBD2	-	TRBJ2-1	TRBV10-1	TGCGCCAGCATGGCGGGGGGCAGCGATGAGCAGTTCTTC	CASMAGGSDEQFF
TRBD1	few	TRBJ1-2	TRBV2	TGTGCCAGCACAGGACAGGTAAACTACGGCTACACCTTC	CASTGQVNYGYTF
-	-	TRBJ1-6	TRBV5-5	TGTGCCAGCAGAAGACAGGAGGCTGATTCACCCCTCCACTTT	CASRRQEADSPLHF
TRBD2	few	TRBJ2-1	TRBV11-3	TGTGCCAGCAGTGTAGAATTGACTAGCGCTAGCTCCTACAATGAGCAGTTCTTC	CASSVELTSASSYNEQFF
-	-	TRBJ2-7	TRBV27	TGTGCCAGCAGTTTATCCAGGGTACCCCTCGAGCAGTACTTC	CASSLSRVPLEQYF
TRBD1	once	TRBJ1-1	TRBV29-1	TGCAGCGTTGATGGTGCGGGACAGGGGAAGGCTGAAGCTTTCTTT	CSVDGAGQGKAEAFF